This T cell receptor beta chain was sequenced during a study of T-cell reconstitution after alpha-beta-depleted transplantation in children. This clonotype was counted ten times or more. For TCRbeta, the library was prepared with unique molecular identifiers. TCRdb re-analysed the PCR reads in MiXCR, keeping a single row per CDR3 protein. The sample carries some 590,000 distinct CDR3 sequences, more than 9% recorded once. Specimen: PBMCs from the stem cell graft donor, collected from the stem cell graft. The receptor comes from a human donor who donated a stem cell graft to a child with acute myeloid leukemia.

CDR3 sequence reads: CASSFRGRLTPTNEKLFF. CDR3 nucleotides: TGTGCCAGCAGCTTCCGGGGTCGATTGACACCCACTAATGAAAAACTGTTTTTT. The rearrangement links TRBV5-6 to TRBJ1-4; no clear D. CDR1 is SGHDT, CDR2 YYEEEE, per germline. The CDR3 has 18 amino acids. Between the trimmed V and J ends, which lost 2 bases and 2 bases, there was a span of 19 bases.